This TCR beta chain is drawn from a study of beta chain features in type 1 diabetes. Study-wide findings and caveats: The study left unresolved whether HLA type influences TCRB rearrangement. With patients and controls alike, PCR might favor shorter templates to an equal degree.

Of the isolated RNA, all was reverse transcribed, and so the sequenced material was expressed TCRB transcripts. The table came from immunoSEQ multiplex PCR; TCRdb's copy has only in-frame clones and leaves some out. The sample lists 970,000 or so clones, 15% to 20% seen once, with 0.023% in the top ten. As regards this clone: Its antigen is unknown.

Averaging roughly 0.12 L, one heparinised blood draw came from each individual donor. This clonotype was obtained from a woman under 30 in good health. Sequencing used naive CD4+ T cells from blood.

This CDR3 reads CASSPWTSGKDEQFF. The CDR3 DNA reads as TGTGCCAGCTCACCTTGGACTAGCGGGAAAGATGAGCAGTTCTTC. This chain joins TRBV18 and TRBJ2-1, with 12 bases lining up with TRBD2. V was pared by 3 bases and J by 8 bases, with 5 bases of the junction left unmatched. Germline V gives CDR1 KGHSH, CDR2 LQKENI. The CDR3 is 15 residues long.